Following are 16 T cell receptor beta chains from one sample sequenced in a study of identical twins. MiXCR, applied by TCRdb to the 5' RACE reads, yields one record per CDR3 protein. There are hundreds of thousands of distinct CDR3 sequences in the sample; 5.5% to 6.5% occur only once, and about 1.8% lies in the top ten. The sequenced sample was naive T cells sorted from blood. The origin of the receptors is a man between 18 and 35 years old in good health.

V is TRBV28 and J is TRBJ2-7; no clear D gene. The CDR3 runs 11 residues. Germline V gives CDR1 MDHEN, CDR2 SYDVKM. Trimming took off 7 bases at V and 3 bases at J, with 7 bases between the two ends. Here the CDR3 reads CASKTIYEQYF. Written as DNA, the CDR3 is TGTGCCAGCAAGACCATCTACGAGCAGTACTTC. The full variable domain, its missing parts supplied by reference TRBV28 and TRBJ2-7, is DVKVTQSSRYLVKRTGEKVFLECVQDMDHENMFWYRQDPGLGLRLIYFSYDVKMKEKGDIPEGYSVSREKKERFSLILESASTNQTSMYLCASKTIYEQYFGPGTRLTVT.

This clonotype was counted many times. This chain connects TRBV20-1 to TRBJ1-4, with D hard to call. V was trimmed by 0 bases and J by 11 bases, leaving 10 bases between them. Germline loops: CDR1 DFQATT, CDR2 SNEGSKA (reference sequence). The CDR3 sequence is 12 residues long. CDR3 amino acids: CSARDLREKLFF. CDR3 bases: TGCAGTGCTAGAGATCTGAGGGAGAAACTGTTTTTT.

The genes are TRBV14 and TRBJ2-1; 13 bases line up with TRBD2. After removal of 6 bases from V and 9 bases from J, the junction contained 11 bases not matched to a gene. Looked up from germline, CDR1 is SGHDN and CDR2 is FVKESK. The CDR3 contains 16 residues. In DNA form, the CDR3 reads TGTGCCAGCAGGCAGTCGGGGACTAGCGGGACTACTGAGCAGTTCTTC. Amino acid sequence: CASRQSGTSGTTEQFF.

The gene calls are TRBV20-1 and TRBJ2-7; 11 bases match TRBD2. V shed 3 bases, J shed 2 bases, and the junction held 6 bases outside the gene matches. This CDR3 region has 15 residues. Germline V lookup: CDR1 DFQATT, CDR2 SNEGSKA (reference sequence). The CDR3 nucleotides are TGCAGTGCTAGTGACGGGACTAGCGGCGCCTACGAGCAGTACGTC. It translates to CSASDGTSGAYEQYV.

The sample holds many counts of this clonotype. The chain joins TRBV4-2 to TRBJ1-1; 8 bases map to TRBD1. This CDR3 region has 15 residues. Germline V gives CDR1 LGHNA, CDR2 YNFKEQ. The V segment lost 4 bases and the J segment 1 base; nucleotides outside the gene matches: 5. CDR3 DNA sequence: TGTGCCAGCAGCCTACCAACAGGGGGGAACACTGAAGCTTTCTTT. Encoded protein: CASSLPTGGNTEAFF.

This clonotype was recorded at least ten times. V usage is TRBV25-1 and J usage is TRBJ2-3; D unclear. Trimming removed 7 bases from V and 7 bases from J, with 9 bases in between. The CDR3 covers 11 residues. From germline, CDR1 is MGHDK and CDR2 SYGVNS. The CDR3 is CASTISNTQYF. The CDR3 DNA reads TGTGCCAGCACCATTTCAAATACGCAGTATTTT. Based on the CDR3 plus reference TRBV25-1 and TRBJ2-3, the full variable domain is EADIYQTPRYLVIGTGKKITLECSQTMGHDKMYWYQQDPGMELHLIHYSYGVNSTEKGDLSSESTVSRIRTEHFPLTLESARPSHTSQYLCASTISNTQYFGPGTRLTVL.

The table lists this clonotype with a few counts. This chain's CDR3 is CSVAGGLKYNYGYTF. As DNA, the CDR3 is TGCAGCGTTGCCGGGGGGCTCAAATATAACTATGGCTACACCTTC. This sequence joins TRBV29-1 and TRBJ1-2; D possibly corresponds to TRBD1 (6 bases). V was clipped by 4 bases and J by 1 base, with 16 bases between them. This CDR3 comprises 15 residues. The germline gives CDR1 SQVTM, CDR2 ANQGSEA.

Details on this clonotype: This may arise from a read error, as a much more abundant clone is one base away. The V gene is TRBV20-1, the J gene TRBJ2-7; 10 bases agree with TRBD2. The CDR3 loop spans 14 amino acids. V lost 3 bases, J lost 2 bases, and 4 bases stayed unmatched. CDR1 and CDR2 (germline): DFQATT, SNEGSKA (reference sequence). The CDR3 bases are TGCAGTGCTAGCAGAGCGGGAGGGACCTACGAGCAGTACTTC. This translates into CSASRAGGTYEQYF.

This clonotype was detected ten times or more. The gene calls are TRBV7-9 and TRBJ1-3; TRBD1 aligns across 9 bases. This CDR3 is 15 amino acids long. Germline trimming cut 4 bases from V and 1 base from J; bases unmatched to any gene: 2. Germline lookup yields CDR1 SEHNR and CDR2 FQNEAQ (reference sequence). The chain's CDR3 is CASSSGTGSGNTIYF. The CDR3 DNA reads as TGTGCCAGCAGCTCCGGGACAGGGTCTGGAAACACCATATATTTT.

This clonotype came up many times. CDR3 sequence (DNA): TGCAGCGTTTCCGGGCCAATGATCTACAATGAGCAGTTCTTC. Translating gives CSVSGPMIYNEQFF. This chain connects TRBV29-1 to TRBJ2-1; D is unresolved. V gave up 5 bases and J gave up 3 bases, with 14 bases separating them. The CDR3 has 14 amino acids. Germline V gene sequence: CDR1 SQVTM, CDR2 ANQGSEA.

This clonotype showed up many times. This chain joins TRBV7-6 and TRBJ2-1; 12 bases match TRBD2. Germline values: CDR1 SGHVS, CDR2 FNYEAQ. J gave up 7 bases and V 5 bases, and 6 bases lay outside the gene matches. CDR3 length: 15 residues. This chain's CDR3 is CASSTGTSGLNEQFF. The CDR3 DNA reads as TGTGCCAGCAGCACTGGGACTAGCGGGTTGAATGAGCAGTTCTTC.

This clonotype was observed at least ten times. The rearrangement joins TRBV29-1 to TRBJ2-2, with D possibly matching TRBD2 (7 bases). V shed 4 bases and J shed 4 bases, with 13 bases lying between them. CDR1 is SQVTM, CDR2 ANQGSEA, per germline. The CDR3 is made up of 14 amino acids. The CDR3 DNA is TGCAGCGTTGTGGGGGGGGCTATCACCGGGGAGCTGTTTTTT. Translating it yields CSVVGGAITGELFF.

In its sample, this clonotype was seen many times. This chain uses TRBV12-3 or TRBV12-4 with TRBJ1-2; 8 nucleotides match TRBD1. The CDR3 is 17 residues long. V was clipped by 6 bases and J by 2 bases; unmatched bases: 14. The CDR3 is CASSPTSGGGGNYGYTF. The CDR3 nucleotides are TGTGCCAGCAGCCCCACGTCAGGGGGCGGGGGGAACTATGGCTACACCTTC.

This clonotype came up many times. The genes are TRBV20-1 and TRBJ2-5; no clear D gene. The CDR3 extends over 12 amino acids. Germline V gene data show CDR1 as DFQATT and CDR2 as SNEGSKA (reference sequence). V was pared by 4 bases and J by 3 bases, with 9 bases between. As DNA, the CDR3 is TGCAGTGCTACAGGTTGGAAAGAGACCCAGTACTTC. Translation: CSATGWKETQYF.

V gene TRBV5-1 combines with J gene TRBJ2-1; 9 bases map to TRBD2. Germline CDR1 is SGHRS and CDR2 is YFSETQ. This CDR3 contains 17 residues. The ends lost 0 bases at V and 0 bases at J; junction bases unmatched: 4. The CDR3, as DNA: TGCGCCAGCAGCTTGGTCCCAGCGGGGGGCTCCTACAATGAGCAGTTCTTC. This encodes CASSLVPAGGSYNEQFF.

This clonotype was observed at least ten times. The rearrangement uses TRBV5-1 and TRBJ1-1; maybe TRBD1 (6 bases). V gave up 0 bases and J gave up 5 bases, with 14 bases separating them. The CDR3 contains 15 residues. The V gene's germline CDR1 is SGHRS and CDR2 YFSETQ. The CDR3 here is CASSLGRGLSTEAFF. The CDR3, as DNA: TGCGCCAGCAGCTTGGGTCGGGGGCTGAGTACTGAAGCTTTCTTT.